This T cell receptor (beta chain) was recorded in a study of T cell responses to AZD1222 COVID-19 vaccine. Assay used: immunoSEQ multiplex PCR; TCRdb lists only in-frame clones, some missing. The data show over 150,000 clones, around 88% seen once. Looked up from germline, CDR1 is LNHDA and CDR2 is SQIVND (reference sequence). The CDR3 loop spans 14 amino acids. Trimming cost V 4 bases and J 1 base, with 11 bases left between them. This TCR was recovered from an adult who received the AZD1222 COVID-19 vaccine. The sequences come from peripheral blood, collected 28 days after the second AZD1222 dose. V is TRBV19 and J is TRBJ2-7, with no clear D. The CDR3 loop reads CASSKSRASYEQYF. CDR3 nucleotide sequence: TGTGCCAGTAGTAAATCCCGGGCGTCCTACGAGCAGTACTTC.